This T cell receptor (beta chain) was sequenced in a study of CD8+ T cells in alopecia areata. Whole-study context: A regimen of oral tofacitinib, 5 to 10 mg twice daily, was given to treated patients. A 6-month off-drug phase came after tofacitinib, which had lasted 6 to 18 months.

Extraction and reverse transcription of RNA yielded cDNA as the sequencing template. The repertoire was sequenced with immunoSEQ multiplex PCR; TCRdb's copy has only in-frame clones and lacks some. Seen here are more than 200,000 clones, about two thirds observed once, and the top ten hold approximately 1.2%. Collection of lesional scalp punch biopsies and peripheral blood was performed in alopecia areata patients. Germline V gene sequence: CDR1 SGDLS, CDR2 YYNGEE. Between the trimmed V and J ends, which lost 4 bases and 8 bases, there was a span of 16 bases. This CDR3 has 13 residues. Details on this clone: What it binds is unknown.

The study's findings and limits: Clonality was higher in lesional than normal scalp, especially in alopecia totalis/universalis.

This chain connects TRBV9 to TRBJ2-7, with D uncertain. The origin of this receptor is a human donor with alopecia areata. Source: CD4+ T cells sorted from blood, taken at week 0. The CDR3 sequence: CASSYRPDAKQYF. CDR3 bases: TGTGCCAGCAGCTACCGGCCGGACGCCAAGCAGTACTTC.